Listed below are T cell receptor beta chains from one sample, sequenced in a study of T cells in Graves' hyperthyroidism and ophthalmopathy. TCRdb re-analysed the multiplex PCR reads in MiXCR, keeping a single row per CDR3 protein. The data contain 210,000 or so distinct CDR3 sequences, 15% to 20% of them singletons. Sequenced: blood. Every receptor here comes from a man aged 50-59 years with Graves' hyperthyroidism. Each CDR3 is given with its conserved first and last residue. The D gene is left open where the match is weak. The size entry is marked missing in some rows and otherwise reads once, few, many or a size class.

clone_size j_call d_call v_call cdr3_nt cdr3_aa
many TRBJ1-5 - TRBV7-2 TGTGCCAGCAGCTTAGCGTTTGGTTCCGGTCAGCCCCAGCATTTT CASSLAFGSGQPQHF
many TRBJ2-7 - TRBV20-1 TGCAGTGCTAGAGATTCGCGCCGGACTATCTCCTACGAGCAGTACTTC CSARDSRRTISYEQYF
- TRBJ2-7 - TRBV5-8 TGTGCCAGCAGCTTTCGTTGGGAGCAGTACTTC CASSFRWEQYF
- TRBJ1-6 - TRBV5-1 TGCGCCAGCAGCGCCTTCGGGAGGTGGGATTCACCCCTCCACTTT CASSAFGRWDSPLHF
few TRBJ2-5 - TRBV4-3 TGCGCCAGCAGCCAAGAACAGGGTTTCGAGGAGACCCAGTACTTC CASSQEQGFEETQYF
many TRBJ1-2 - TRBV7-2 TGTGCCAGCAGCTTCGGTGGGGCCTCCTATGGCTACACCTTC CASSFGGASYGYTF
many TRBJ2-1 TRBD2 TRBV18 TGTGCCAGCTCACCACGTCTAGCGGGAGTTTGGAATGAGCAGTTCTTC CASSPRLAGVWNEQFF
- TRBJ2-1 TRBD2 TRBV6-5 TGTGCCAGCAGTCACGGGGGCGCTAGCGGGAGGGACAATGAGCAGTTCTTC CASSHGGASGRDNEQFF
- TRBJ2-7 - TRBV27 TGTGCCAGCAGTTTAAGGCCGCTCTACGAGCAGTACTTC CASSLRPLYEQYF
- TRBJ2-1 TRBD1 TRBV19 TGTGCCAGTGGCACCGGGACAGCCTACAATGAGCAGTTCTTC CASGTGTAYNEQFF
many TRBJ2-1 - TRBV6-1 TGTGCCAGCAAACCTACAGGGTTCGATGAGCAGTTCTTC CASKPTGFDEQFF
many TRBJ1-1 TRBD1 TRBV10-3 TGTGCCATCGGGGGACAGGGGAACACTGAAGCTTTCTTT CAIGGQGNTEAFF
many TRBJ2-3 TRBD2 TRBV28 TGTGCCAGCAGTTACGGGACTAGCGGGAGCACAGATACGCAGTATTTT CASSYGTSGSTDTQYF
- TRBJ1-6 TRBD1 TRBV10-3 TGTGCCATCAGCCCACAGGGGACGGGTGATTCACCCCTCCACTTT CAISPQGTGDSPLHF
- TRBJ2-7 TRBD2 TRBV5-1 TGCGCCAGCAGCCCCAAACCCCTAGCGGGAAACAACTACGAGCAGTACTTC CASSPKPLAGNNYEQYF
many TRBJ2-1 TRBD2 TRBV20-1 TGCAGTGCTAGGGATCGGAAGATAGCGGGATCTGTTAGTGGTGAGCAGTTCTTC CSARDRKIAGSVSGEQFF
many TRBJ2-1 TRBD1 TRBV4-1 TGCGCCAGCAGCCAAGGGAGAGGAGACAGGGCTCATGAGCAGTTCTTC CASSQGRGDRAHEQFF
few TRBJ2-1 TRBD2 TRBV20-1 TGCAGTGCTAATAGCGGGGCATACAATGAGCAGTTCTTC CSANSGAYNEQFF
once TRBJ1-2 - TRBV6-1 TGTGCCAGCAGAACCTCTGGTGATTCTAACTATGGCTACACCTTC CASRTSGDSNYGYTF
many TRBJ2-3 - TRBV20-1 TGCAGTGCTAGTGGGTCAGCCCAAGGGCTAACAGATACGCAGTATTTT CSASGSAQGLTDTQYF
- TRBJ2-3 - TRBV12-3/TRBV12-4 TGTGTTAGCTGGCTAAGCACAGATACGCAGTATTTT CVSWLSTDTQYF
many TRBJ2-4 TRBD2 TRBV28 TGTGCCAGCAGTTTATCACCCCTGCTCCTAGCGGGAAACATAGCCAAAAACATTCAGTACTTC CASSLSPLLLAGNIAKNIQYF
- TRBJ2-5 - TRBV29-1 TGCAGCGCCAAGGGGGGGGATCAAGAGACCCAGTACTTC CSAKGGDQETQYF
many TRBJ2-5 TRBD2 TRBV3-1 TGTGCCAGCAGCCAGCCCCGGGGGGGGCGGGAGACCCAGTACTTC CASSQPRGGRETQYF
few TRBJ2-2 - TRBV6-4 TGTGCCAGCAGTGACTCGGTCACTACCCACACCGGGGAGCTGTTTTTT CASSDSVTTHTGELFF
- TRBJ2-5 - TRBV4-1 TGCGCCAGCAGCCAAGATAGCCGTAAGGGGGAGACCCAGTACTTC CASSQDSRKGETQYF